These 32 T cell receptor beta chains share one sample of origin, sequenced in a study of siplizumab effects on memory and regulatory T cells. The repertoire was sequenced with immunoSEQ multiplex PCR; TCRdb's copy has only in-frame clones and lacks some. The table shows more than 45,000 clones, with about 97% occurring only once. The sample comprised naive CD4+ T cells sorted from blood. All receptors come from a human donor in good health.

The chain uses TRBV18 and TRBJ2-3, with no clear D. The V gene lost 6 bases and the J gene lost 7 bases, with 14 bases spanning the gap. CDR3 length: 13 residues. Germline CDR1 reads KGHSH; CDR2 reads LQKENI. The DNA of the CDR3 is TGTGCCAGCTCCCCCCGACCTAATCATACGCAGTATTTT. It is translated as CASSPRPNHTQYF.

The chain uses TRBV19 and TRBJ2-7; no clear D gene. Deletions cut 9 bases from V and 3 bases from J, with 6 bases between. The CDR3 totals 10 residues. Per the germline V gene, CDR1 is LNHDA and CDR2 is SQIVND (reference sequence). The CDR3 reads CASGDYEQYF. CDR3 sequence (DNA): TGTGCCAGCGGAGACTACGAGCAGTACTTC.

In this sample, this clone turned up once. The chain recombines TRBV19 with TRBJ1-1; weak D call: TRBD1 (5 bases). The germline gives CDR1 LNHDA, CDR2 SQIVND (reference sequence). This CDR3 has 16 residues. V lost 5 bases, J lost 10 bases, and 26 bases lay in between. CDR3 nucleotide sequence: TGTGCCAGTAGTGCCCTCGAAAGGGGCCCGGGGTTCCGAGCTTTCTTT. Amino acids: CASSALERGPGFRAFF. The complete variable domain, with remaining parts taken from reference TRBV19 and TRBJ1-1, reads DGGITQSPKYLFRKEGQNVTLSCEQNLNHDAMYWYRQDPGQGLRLIYYSQIVNDFQKGDIAEGYSVSREKKESFPLTVTSAQKNPTAFYLCASSALERGPGFRAFFGQGTRLTVV.

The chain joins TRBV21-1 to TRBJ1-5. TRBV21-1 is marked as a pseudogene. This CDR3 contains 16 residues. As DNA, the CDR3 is TGTGCCAGCAGCAAAAGGAGGGTGAGAAAAAGTCAGCCCCAGCATTTT. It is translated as CASSKRRVRKSQPQHF.

The CDR3 DNA follows: TGTGCCAGCAGCTGGAGGACAGGGTACTCCTACAATGAGCAGTTCTTC. Translating gives CASSWRTGYSYNEQFF. V and J are TRBV5-4 and TRBJ2-1; 8 nucleotides agree with TRBD1. The CDR3 totals 16 residues. Germline V gene data show CDR1 as SGHNT and CDR2 as YYREEE (reference sequence). The ends lost 3 bases at V and 0 bases at J; junction bases unmatched: 5.

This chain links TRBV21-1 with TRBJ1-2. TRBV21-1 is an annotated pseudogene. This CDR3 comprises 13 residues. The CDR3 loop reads CASSKVAGRGYTF. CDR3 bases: TGTGCCAGCAGCAAAGTGGCCGGGCGCGGCTACACCTTC.

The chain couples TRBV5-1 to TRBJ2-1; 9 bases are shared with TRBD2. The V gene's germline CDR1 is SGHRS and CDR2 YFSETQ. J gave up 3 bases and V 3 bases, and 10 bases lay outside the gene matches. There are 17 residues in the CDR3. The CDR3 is CASSSTIVSGSYNEQFF. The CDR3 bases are TGCGCCAGCAGCTCGACGATCGTTAGCGGGAGCTACAATGAGCAGTTCTTC. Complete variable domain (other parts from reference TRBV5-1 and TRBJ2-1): KAGVTQTPRYLIKTRGQQVTLSCSPISGHRSVSWYQQTPGQGLQFLFEYFSETQRNKGNFPGRFSGRQFSNSRSEMNVSTLELGDSALYLCASSSTIVSGSYNEQFFGPGTRLTVL.

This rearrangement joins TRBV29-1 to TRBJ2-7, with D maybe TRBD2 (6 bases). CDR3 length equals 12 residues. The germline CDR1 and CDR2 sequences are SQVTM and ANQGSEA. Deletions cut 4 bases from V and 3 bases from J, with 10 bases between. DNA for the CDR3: TGCAGCGTTGTGCGGGGTCGCTACGAGCAGTACTTC. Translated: CSVVRGRYEQYF.

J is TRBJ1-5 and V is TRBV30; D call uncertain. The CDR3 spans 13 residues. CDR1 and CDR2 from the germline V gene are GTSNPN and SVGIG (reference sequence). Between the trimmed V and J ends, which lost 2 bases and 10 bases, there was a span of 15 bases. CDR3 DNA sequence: TGTGCCTGGAGTTTGCGTAGCCTGCCACCCCAGCATTTT. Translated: CAWSLRSLPPQHF.

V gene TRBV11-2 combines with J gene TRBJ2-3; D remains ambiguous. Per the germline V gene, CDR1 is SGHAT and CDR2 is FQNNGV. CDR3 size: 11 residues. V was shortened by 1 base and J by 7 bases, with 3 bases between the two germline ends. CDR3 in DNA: TGTGCCAGCAGCTTAGCAAATACGCAGTATTTT. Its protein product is CASSLANTQYF. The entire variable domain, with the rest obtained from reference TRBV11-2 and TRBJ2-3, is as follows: EAGVAQSPRYKIIEKRQSVAFWCNPISGHATLYWYQQILGQGPKLLIQFQNNGVVDDSQLPKDRFSAERLKGVDSTLKIQPAKLEDSAVYLCASSLANTQYFGPGTRLTVL.

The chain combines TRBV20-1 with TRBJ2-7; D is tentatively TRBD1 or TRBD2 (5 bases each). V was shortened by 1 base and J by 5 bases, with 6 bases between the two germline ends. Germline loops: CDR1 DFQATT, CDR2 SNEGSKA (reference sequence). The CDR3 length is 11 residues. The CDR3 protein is CSARGGDEQYF. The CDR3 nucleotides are TGCAGTGCTAGAGGAGGGGACGAGCAGTACTTC.

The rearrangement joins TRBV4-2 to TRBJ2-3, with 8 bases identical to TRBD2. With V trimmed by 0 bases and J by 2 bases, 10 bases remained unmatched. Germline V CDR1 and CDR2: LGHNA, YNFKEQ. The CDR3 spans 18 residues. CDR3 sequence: CASSQDVIAGRLTDTQYF. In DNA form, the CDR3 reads TGTGCCAGCAGCCAAGATGTTATAGCGGGACGGCTCACAGATACGCAGTATTTT.

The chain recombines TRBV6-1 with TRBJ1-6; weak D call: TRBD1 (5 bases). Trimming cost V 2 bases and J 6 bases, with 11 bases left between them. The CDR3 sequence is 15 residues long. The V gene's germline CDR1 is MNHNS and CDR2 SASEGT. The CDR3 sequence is CASSEQGGFNSPLHF. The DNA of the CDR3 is TGTGCCAGCAGTGAACAGGGTGGATTTAATTCACCCCTCCACTTT.

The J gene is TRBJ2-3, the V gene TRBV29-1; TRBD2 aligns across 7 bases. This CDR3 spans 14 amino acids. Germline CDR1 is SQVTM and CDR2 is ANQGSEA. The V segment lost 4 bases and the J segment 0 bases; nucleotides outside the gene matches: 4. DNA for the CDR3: TGCAGCGTTGGGGCGGGACTAAGCACAGATACGCAGTATTTT. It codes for CSVGAGLSTDTQYF.

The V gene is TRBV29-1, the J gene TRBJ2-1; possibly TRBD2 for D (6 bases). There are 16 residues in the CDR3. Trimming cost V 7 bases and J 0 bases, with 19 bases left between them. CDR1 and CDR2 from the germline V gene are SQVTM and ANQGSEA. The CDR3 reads CSAEGTPPSSYNEQFF. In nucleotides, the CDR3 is TGCAGCGCAGAGGGGACTCCACCGAGCTCCTACAATGAGCAGTTCTTC.

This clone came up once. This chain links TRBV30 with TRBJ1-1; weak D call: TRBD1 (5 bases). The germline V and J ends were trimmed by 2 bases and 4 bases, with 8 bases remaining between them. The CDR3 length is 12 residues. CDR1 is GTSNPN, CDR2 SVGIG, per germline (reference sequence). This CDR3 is CAWSQGSTEAFF. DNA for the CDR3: TGTGCCTGGAGTCAGGGTTCCACTGAAGCTTTCTTT.

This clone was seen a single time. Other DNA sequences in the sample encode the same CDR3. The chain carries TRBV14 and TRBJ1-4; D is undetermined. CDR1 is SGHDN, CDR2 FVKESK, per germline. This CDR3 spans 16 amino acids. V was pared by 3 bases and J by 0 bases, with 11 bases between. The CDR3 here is CASSQLSSATNEKLFF. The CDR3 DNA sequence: TGTGCCAGCAGCCAGCTCTCTTCGGCAACTAATGAAAAACTGTTTTTT.

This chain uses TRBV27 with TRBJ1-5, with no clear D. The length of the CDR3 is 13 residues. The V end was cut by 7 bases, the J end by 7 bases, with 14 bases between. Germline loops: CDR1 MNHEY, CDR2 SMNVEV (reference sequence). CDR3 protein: CASTLGLGQPQHF. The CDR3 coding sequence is TGTGCCAGCACCCTAGGGCTGGGACAGCCCCAGCATTTT.

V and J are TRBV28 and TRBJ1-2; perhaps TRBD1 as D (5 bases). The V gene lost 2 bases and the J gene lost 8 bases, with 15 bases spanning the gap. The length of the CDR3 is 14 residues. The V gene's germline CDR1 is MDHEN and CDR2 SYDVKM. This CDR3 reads CASSLGALLGGYTF. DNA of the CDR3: TGTGCCAGCAGTTTAGGGGCCCTCTTAGGGGGCTACACCTTC.

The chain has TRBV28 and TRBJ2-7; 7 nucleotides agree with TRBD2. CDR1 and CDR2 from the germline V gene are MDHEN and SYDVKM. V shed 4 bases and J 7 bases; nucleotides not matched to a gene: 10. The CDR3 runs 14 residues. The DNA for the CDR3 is TGTGCCAGCAGTTGGGGGGGTGCCCTGCGGGAGCAGTACTTC. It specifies CASSWGGALREQYF. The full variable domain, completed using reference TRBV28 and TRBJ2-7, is DVKVTQSSRYLVKRTGEKVFLECVQDMDHENMFWYRQDPGLGLRLIYFSYDVKMKEKGDIPEGYSVSREKKERFSLILESASTNQTSMYLCASSWGGALREQYFGPGTRLTVT.

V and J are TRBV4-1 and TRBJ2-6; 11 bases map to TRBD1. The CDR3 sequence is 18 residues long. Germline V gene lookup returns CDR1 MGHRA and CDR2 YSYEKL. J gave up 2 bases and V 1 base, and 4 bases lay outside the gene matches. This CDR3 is CASSQARDRGAGANVLTF. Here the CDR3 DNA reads TGCGCCAGCAGCCAAGCCCGGGACAGGGGGGCTGGGGCCAACGTCCTGACTTTC.

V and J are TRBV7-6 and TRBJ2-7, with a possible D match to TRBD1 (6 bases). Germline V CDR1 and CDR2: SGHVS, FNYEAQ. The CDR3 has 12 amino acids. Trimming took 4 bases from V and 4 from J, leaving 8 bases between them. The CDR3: CASSSRGYEQYF. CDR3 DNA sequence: TGTGCCAGCAGCTCCAGGGGATACGAGCAGTACTTC.

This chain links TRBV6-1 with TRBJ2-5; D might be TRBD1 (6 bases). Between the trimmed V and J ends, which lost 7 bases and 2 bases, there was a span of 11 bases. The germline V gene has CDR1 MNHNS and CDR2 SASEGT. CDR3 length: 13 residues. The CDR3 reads CASTLRGQETQYF. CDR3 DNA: TGTGCCAGCACCCTGAGGGGGCAAGAGACCCAGTACTTC.

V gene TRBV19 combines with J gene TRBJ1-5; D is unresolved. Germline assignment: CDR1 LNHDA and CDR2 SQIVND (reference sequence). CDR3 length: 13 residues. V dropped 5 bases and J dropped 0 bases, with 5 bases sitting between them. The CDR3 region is CASSRNSNQPQHF. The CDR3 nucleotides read TGTGCCAGTAGTCGAAATAGCAATCAGCCCCAGCATTTT.

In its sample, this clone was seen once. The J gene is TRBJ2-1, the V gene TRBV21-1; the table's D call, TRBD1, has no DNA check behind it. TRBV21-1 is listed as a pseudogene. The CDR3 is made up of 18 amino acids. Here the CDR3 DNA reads TGTGCCAGCAGCAAAGCGCTTTCCGGACAGGCAACCTACAATGAGCAGTTCTTC. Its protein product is CASSKALSGQATYNEQFF.

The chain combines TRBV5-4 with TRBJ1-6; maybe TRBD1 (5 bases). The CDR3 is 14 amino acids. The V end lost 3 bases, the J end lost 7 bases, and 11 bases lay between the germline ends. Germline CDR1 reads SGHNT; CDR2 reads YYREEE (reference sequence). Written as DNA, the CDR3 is TGTGCCAGCAGCTCTGGGGGTAACAATTCACCCCTCCACTTT. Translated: CASSSGGNNSPLHF.

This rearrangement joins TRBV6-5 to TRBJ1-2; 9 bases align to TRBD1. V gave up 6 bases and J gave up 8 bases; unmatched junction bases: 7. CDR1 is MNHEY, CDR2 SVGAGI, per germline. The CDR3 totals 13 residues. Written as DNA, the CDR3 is TGTGCCAGCAGACGGACAGGGGACGGAGGCTACACCTTC. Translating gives CASRRTGDGGYTF.

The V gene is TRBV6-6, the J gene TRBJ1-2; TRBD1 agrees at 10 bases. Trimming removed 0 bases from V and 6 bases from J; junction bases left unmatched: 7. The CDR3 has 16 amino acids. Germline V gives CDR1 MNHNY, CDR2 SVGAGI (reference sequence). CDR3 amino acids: CASSYSSGTGADGYTF. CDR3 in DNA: TGTGCCAGCAGTTACTCCTCCGGGACAGGGGCGGATGGCTACACCTTC.

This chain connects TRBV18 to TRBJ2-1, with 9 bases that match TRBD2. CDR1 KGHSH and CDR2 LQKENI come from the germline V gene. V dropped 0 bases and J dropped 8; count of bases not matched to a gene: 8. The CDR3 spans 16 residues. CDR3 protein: CASSPPRLAGSDEQFF. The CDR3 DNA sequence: TGTGCCAGCTCACCACCACGCCTAGCGGGGAGCGATGAGCAGTTCTTC.

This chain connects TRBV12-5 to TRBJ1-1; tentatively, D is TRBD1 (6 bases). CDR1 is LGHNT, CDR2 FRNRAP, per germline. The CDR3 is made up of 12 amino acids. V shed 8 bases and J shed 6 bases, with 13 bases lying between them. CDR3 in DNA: TGTGCTAGTACACAGGGACGAGCTGAAGCTTTCTTT. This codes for CASTQGRAEAFF. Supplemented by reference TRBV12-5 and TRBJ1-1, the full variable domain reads DARVTQTPRHKVTEMGQEVTMRCQPILGHNTVFWYRQTMMQGLELLAYFRNRAPLDDSGMPKDRFSAEMPDATLATLKIQPSEPRDSAVYFCASTQGRAEAFFGQGTRLTVV.

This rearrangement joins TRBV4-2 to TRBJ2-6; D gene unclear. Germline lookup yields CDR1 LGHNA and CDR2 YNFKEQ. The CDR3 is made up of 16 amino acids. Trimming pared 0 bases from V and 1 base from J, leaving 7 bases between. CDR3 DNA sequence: TGTGCCAGCAGCCAAGAACAGCTATCTGGGGCCAACGTCCTGACTTTC. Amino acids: CASSQEQLSGANVLTF.

The CDR3 spells CASSSYQSGANTGELFF. Written as DNA, the CDR3 is TGTGCCAGCTCCTCGTACCAGTCGGGGGCGAACACCGGGGAGCTGTTTTTT. The chain links TRBV18 to TRBJ2-2; a weak D match, TRBD2 (6 bases). This CDR3 has 17 residues. V dropped 6 bases and J dropped 0 bases, with 17 bases sitting between them. Germline V gene data show CDR1 as KGHSH and CDR2 as LQKENI.